The present T cell receptor beta chain was sequenced within a study of Tregs in tolerant kidney transplant recipients. General study results and limits: Few patients were studied, so findings need validation in larger groups. Antigen-driven expansion was suggested because donor-specific Tregs expanded more than all Tregs in tolerant patients.

Mixed chimerism was transient after nonmyeloablative marrow transplants from related graft donors. Unstimulated Tregs (CD4+CD25+CD127-) and CD4+CD25- non-Tregs were sorted from PBMCs. Worth noting for this clone: Its antigen is unidentified.

CDR1 and CDR2 from the germline V gene are MNHEY and SVGAGI. The CDR3 is 14 residues long. V lost 6 bases and J lost 0, with 11 bases in between. TCRdb's table, derived via immunoSEQ multiplex PCR, lists solely in-frame clones and lacks some. Here the sample spans approximately 90,000 clones, approximately 93% being singletons. The material was CD4+ T cells from blood (PBMCs), obtained 12 months after the transplant. The TCR sequence derives from a human patient who received a combined kidney and bone marrow transplant. Some T cells here may be from the graft donor. The genes are TRBV6-5 and TRBJ1-2; D not certain. DNA for the CDR3: TGTGCCAGCAGAATGAGCGCCTCTAACTATGGCTACACCTTC. It codes for CASRMSASNYGYTF.